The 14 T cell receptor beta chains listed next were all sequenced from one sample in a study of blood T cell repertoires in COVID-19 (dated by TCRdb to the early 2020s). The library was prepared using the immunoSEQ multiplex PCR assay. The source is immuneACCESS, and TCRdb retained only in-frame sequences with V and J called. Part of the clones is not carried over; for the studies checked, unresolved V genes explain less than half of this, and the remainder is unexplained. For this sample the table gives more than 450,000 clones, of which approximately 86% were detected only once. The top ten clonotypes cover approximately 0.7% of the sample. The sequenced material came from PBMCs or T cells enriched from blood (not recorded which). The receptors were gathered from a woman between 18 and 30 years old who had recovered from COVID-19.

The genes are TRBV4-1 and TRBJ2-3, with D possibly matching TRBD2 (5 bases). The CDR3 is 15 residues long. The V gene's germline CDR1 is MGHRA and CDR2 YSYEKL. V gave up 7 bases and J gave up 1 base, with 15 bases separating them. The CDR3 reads CASIREGGRTDTQYF. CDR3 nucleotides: TGCGCCAGCATCCGTGAGGGCGGGCGCACAGATACGCAGTATTTT.

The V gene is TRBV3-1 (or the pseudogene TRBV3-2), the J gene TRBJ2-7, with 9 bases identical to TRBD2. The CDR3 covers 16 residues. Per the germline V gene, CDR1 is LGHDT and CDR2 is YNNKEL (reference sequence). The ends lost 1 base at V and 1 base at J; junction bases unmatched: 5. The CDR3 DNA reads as TGTGCCAGCAGCCAAGTGCTAGCGGGGTTATCCTACGAGCAGTACTTC. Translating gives CASSQVLAGLSYEQYF.

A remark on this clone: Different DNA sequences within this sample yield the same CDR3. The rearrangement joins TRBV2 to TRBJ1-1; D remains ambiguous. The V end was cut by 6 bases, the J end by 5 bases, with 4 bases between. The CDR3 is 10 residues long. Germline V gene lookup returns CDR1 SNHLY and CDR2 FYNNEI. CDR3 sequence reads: CASRRTEAFF. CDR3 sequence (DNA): TGTGCCAGCAGGCGGACTGAAGCTTTCTTT.

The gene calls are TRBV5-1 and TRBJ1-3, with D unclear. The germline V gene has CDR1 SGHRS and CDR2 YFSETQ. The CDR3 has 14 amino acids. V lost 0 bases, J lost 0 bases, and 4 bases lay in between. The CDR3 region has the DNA TGCGCCAGCAGCTTGGACACCTCTGGAAACACCATATATTTT. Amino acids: CASSLDTSGNTIYF.

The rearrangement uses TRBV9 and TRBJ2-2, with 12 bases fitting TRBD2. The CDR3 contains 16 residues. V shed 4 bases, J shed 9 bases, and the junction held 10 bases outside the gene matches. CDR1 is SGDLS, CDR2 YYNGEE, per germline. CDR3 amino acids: CASSMTSGGPGRELFF. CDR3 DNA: TGTGCCAGCAGCATGACTAGCGGGGGCCCCGGGAGGGAGCTGTTTTTT.

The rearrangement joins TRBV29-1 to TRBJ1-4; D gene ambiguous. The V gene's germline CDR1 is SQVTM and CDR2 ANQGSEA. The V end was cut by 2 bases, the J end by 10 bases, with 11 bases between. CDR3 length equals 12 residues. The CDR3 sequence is CSVESDCPKLFF. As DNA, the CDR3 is TGCAGCGTTGAAAGCGATTGTCCAAAACTGTTTTTT.

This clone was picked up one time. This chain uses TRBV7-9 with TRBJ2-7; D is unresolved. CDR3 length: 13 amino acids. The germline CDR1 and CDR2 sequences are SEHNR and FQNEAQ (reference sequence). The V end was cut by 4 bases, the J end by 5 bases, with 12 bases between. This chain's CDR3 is CASSSGQYDEQYF. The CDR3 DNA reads TGTGCCAGCAGCTCCGGTCAATACGACGAGCAGTACTTC.

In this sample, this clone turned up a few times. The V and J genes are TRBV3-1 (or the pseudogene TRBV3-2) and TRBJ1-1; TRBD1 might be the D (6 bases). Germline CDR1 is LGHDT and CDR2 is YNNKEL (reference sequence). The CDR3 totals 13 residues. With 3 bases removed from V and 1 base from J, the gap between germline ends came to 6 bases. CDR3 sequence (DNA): TGTGCCAGCAGCCAGACAGGGAACACTGAAGCTTTCTTT. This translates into CASSQTGNTEAFF.

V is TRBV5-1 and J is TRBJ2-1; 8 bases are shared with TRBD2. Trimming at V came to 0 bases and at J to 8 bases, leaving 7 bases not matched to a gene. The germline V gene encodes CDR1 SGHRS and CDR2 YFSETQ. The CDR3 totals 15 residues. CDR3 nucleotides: TGCGCCAGCAGCTTGGAAGAAGCGGGGGAGGATGAGCAGTTCTTC. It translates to CASSLEEAGEDEQFF.

The CDR3 DNA sequence: TGTGCCAGCAGCTTGGCAGACACCATGAACACTGAAGCTTTCTTT. This encodes CASSLADTMNTEAFF. This chain connects TRBV5-4 to TRBJ1-1; D is ambiguous. The V and J ends lost 0 bases and 0 bases respectively, with 9 bases between them. The CDR3 is 15 amino acids. In germline, CDR1 is SGHNT, CDR2 YYREEE (reference sequence).

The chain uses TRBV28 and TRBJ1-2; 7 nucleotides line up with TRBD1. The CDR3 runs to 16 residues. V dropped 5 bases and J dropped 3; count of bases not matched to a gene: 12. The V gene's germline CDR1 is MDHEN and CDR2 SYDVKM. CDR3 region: CASSLPGDRAHYGYTF. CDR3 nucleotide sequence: TGTGCCAGCAGTCTCCCGGGAGACAGGGCCCACTATGGCTACACCTTC.

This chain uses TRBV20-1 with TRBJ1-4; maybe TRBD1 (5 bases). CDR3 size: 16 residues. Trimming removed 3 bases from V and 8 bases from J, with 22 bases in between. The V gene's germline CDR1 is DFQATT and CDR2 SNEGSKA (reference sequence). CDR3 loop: CSASRDFGQGGEKLFF. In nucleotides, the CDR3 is TGCAGTGCTAGTCGAGATTTCGGGCAGGGAGGCGAAAAACTGTTTTTT.

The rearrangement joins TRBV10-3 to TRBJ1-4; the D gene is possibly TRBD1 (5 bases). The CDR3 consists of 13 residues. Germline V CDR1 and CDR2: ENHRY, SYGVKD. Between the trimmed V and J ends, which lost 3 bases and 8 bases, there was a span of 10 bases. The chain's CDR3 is CAISDQGEEKLFF. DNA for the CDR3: TGTGCCATCAGTGATCAGGGCGAAGAAAAACTGTTTTTT.

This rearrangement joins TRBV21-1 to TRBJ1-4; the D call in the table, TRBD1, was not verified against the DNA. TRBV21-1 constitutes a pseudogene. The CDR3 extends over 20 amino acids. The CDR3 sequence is CASSKDPPGRDSHWEEKLFF. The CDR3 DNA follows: TGTGCCAGCAGCAAAGACCCCCCGGGCAGGGACAGCCACTGGGAGGAAAAACTGTTTTTT.